The clone carrying this T cell receptor beta chain has a handful of counts. Its cognate antigen is unknown. The data stem from a study of vaccination and CD4 T cells after COVID-19. Sequence data for DNA of cultured CD4+ T cells were generated by the Oncomine TCR Beta short-read assay. TCRdb re-called the PCR reads with MiXCR, one entry per CDR3 protein. Found here are about 15,000 distinct CDR3 sequences, about 39% of them singletons; the top ten hold 5.6%. Treatment: roughly 10-day PBMC culture with coronavirus spike peptide pools or control peptides (ViraFEST assay). ViraFEST stimulated the growth of antigen-specific T cells using peptide pools and subsequently profiled their TCRs by sequencing. The CDR3 has 15 residues. Trimming removed 3 bases from V and 0 bases from J, with 12 bases in between. Germline CDR1 is MNHNS and CDR2 is SASEGT.

This receptor was taken from a human donor who had recovered from COVID-19. The source material was CD4+ T cells from blood, cultured in vitro, sampled before SARS-CoV-2 vaccination. V gene TRBV6-1 combines with J gene TRBJ2-7; unclear D gene. This chain's CDR3 is CASSEGPGGSYEQYF. CDR3 in DNA: TGTGCCAGCAGTGAGGGTCCCGGCGGCTCCTACGAGCAGTACTTC.